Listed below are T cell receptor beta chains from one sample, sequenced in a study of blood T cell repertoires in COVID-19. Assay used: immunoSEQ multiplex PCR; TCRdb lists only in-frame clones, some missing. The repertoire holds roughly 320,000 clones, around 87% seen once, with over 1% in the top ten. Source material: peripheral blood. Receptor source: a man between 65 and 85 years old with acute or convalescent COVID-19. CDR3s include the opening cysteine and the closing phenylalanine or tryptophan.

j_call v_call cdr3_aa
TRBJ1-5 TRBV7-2 CASSLVGVGNQPQHF
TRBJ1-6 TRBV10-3 CAISLNSNSPLHF
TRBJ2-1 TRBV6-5 CASSRTGGSYNEQFF
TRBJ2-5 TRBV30 CAWKGAGGGEETQYF
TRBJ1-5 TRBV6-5 CASRRTAGNQPQHF
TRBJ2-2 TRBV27 CASSYRVNTGELFF
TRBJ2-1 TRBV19 CASSTQGLAGTLGQFF
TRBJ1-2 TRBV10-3 CAGDRAHGYTF
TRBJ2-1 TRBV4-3 CASSQETPGGEQFF
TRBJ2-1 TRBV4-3 CASRKGQGFYNEQFF
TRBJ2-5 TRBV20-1 CSASGETQYF
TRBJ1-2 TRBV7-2 CASSPHPDRGIGGYTF
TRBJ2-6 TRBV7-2 CASSLVAQSGANVLTF